These T cell receptor beta chains were read from a single sample in a study of cytomegalovirus exposure and HLA in healthy donors. Some clones are missing from TCRdb's copy, which holds only in-frame ones; the method was immunoSEQ multiplex PCR. The sample lists 180,000 or so clones; about 79% were seen once. The specimen sequenced was PBMCs. These receptors all stem from a man aged 50 to 60 in good health and CMV-seropositive. CDR3s include the opening cysteine and the closing phenylalanine or tryptophan. D genes are given only for firm matches. Size is stated for part of the rows, as once, few or many counts, or as a class when the clone is expanded.

CDR3 DNA,CDR3 protein,V gene,J gene,clone size,D gene
TGTGCCAGCAGTTTTCGGGGGGCCCCCTCTAACTATGGCTACACCTTC,CASSFRGAPSNYGYTF,TRBV28,TRBJ1-2,-,-
TGCGCCAGCAGCCAAGATTCCCCCGGGACAGTGGGCGGCTACACCTTC,CASSQDSPGTVGGYTF,TRBV4-3,TRBJ1-2,-,TRBD1
TGTGCCAGCAGTTCGATGACAGGGGCCAAAAACATTCAGTACTTC,CASSSMTGAKNIQYF,TRBV27,TRBJ2-4,-,TRBD1
TGTGCCAGCAGCTTACTACGGGAGCAGTTCTTC,CASSLLREQFF,TRBV7-2,TRBJ2-1,-,-
TGCAGCGTTGAAGATCCCCGGGGGGGCCTGGGCTACACCTTC,CSVEDPRGGLGYTF,TRBV29-1,TRBJ1-2,-,-
TGTGCCATTGGAGGAAGGGATCGATCACCCCTCCACTTT,CAIGGRDRSPLHF,TRBV10-3,TRBJ1-6,-,-
TGTGCCAGTAGTATAGCCCCATACACTGAAGCTTTCTTT,CASSIAPYTEAFF,TRBV19,TRBJ1-1,few,-
TGTGCCAGCAGCTCCCGCTATGGCTACACCTTC,CASSSRYGYTF,TRBV7-8,TRBJ1-2,-,-
TGTGCCAGCAGCTTATACGGGGAGACCCAGTACTTC,CASSLYGETQYF,TRBV7-2,TRBJ2-5,-,-
TGTGCCAGCAGTCTACAGGGGGCCGGCACTGAAGCTTTCTTT,CASSLQGAGTEAFF,TRBV11-3,TRBJ1-1,once,TRBD1
TGTGCCAGTAGTATCGCCGCCGGGGGGAGTCAGCCCCAGCATTTT,CASSIAAGGSQPQHF,TRBV19,TRBJ1-5,-,-
TGTGCCAGCAGCGCTAGCGGGGGTATCTCCTACGAGCAGTACTTC,CASSASGGISYEQYF,TRBV7-2,TRBJ2-7,-,TRBD2
TGTGCCAGCAGCTTGGGGACAGGGGCGTACAATGAGCAGTTCTTC,CASSLGTGAYNEQFF,TRBV5-6,TRBJ2-1,-,TRBD1
TGTGCCAGCAAAAGCGACGTGGTAGATACGCAGTATTTT,CASKSDVVDTQYF,TRBV2,TRBJ2-3,-,-
TGTGCCAGCAGCTCCACAGTCCCACGGGAGACCCAGTACTTC,CASSSTVPRETQYF,TRBV11-2,TRBJ2-5,-,-
TGTGCCAGCAGTGATCACAGGGGGCATGGGACCGAGACCCAGTACTTC,CASSDHRGHGTETQYF,TRBV6-1,TRBJ2-5,-,TRBD1
TGTGCCAGCAGCTCACTAGGCTTCACAGATACGCAGTATTTT,CASSSLGFTDTQYF,TRBV14,TRBJ2-3,-,-
TGTGCCAGTAGTTTGGGACAGGGTGTGGTAGAGACCCAGTACTTC,CASSLGQGVVETQYF,TRBV19,TRBJ2-5,-,TRBD1
TGCGCCAGCAGCTTGGGGGCATCTACTAGCACAGATACGCAGTATTTT,CASSLGASTSTDTQYF,TRBV5-1,TRBJ2-3,-,-
TGTGCCAGCAGCCTAGGAAACACCATATATTTT,CASSLGNTIYF,TRBV11-2,TRBJ1-3,-,-
TGTGCCAGCAGTTCATGGTTTCCGGGACTCAAGTCCTACGAGCAGTACTTC,CASSSWFPGLKSYEQYF,TRBV7-6,TRBJ2-7,-,-
TGTGCCAGCAGTTTGGGACAGGGAAAAGAGACCCAGTACTTC,CASSLGQGKETQYF,TRBV7-3,TRBJ2-5,once,TRBD1
TGTGCCAGCAGCTTCCCAGGGGGCGCAGTCGGGAGCACAGATACGCAGTATTTT,CASSFPGGAVGSTDTQYF,TRBV5-6,TRBJ2-3,-,TRBD1
TGTGCCAGCAGCCAAGACCGACAGGCCCATTCACCCCTCCACTTT,CASSQDRQAHSPLHF,TRBV4-2,TRBJ1-6,once,-
TGTGCCAGCAGCCCCAGTCGGGGAGATACGCAGTATTTT,CASSPSRGDTQYF,TRBV7-3,TRBJ2-3,-,-
TGTGCCAGCAGTGAACACGGGGCGGGGACCTACGAGCAGTACTTC,CASSEHGAGTYEQYF,TRBV2,TRBJ2-7,once,-
TGTGCCAGCAGATATGGGGAGGGGGAGCAGTTCTTC,CASRYGEGEQFF,TRBV7-3,TRBJ2-1,-,TRBD2
TGTGCCAGCAGTCAAGGACAGGGAGTGAACACCGGGGAGCTGTTTTTT,CASSQGQGVNTGELFF,TRBV6-1,TRBJ2-2,-,TRBD1
TGTGCCTTCCCCCGAGGAGGAGGCCTGAATGAGCAGTTCTTC,CAFPRGGGLNEQFF,TRBV30,TRBJ2-1,-,-
TGTGCCAGCAAACGGGACTCGCAGAACCAAGAGACCCAGTACTTC,CASKRDSQNQETQYF,TRBV2,TRBJ2-5,-,-
TGTGCCAGCAGGCCAATAGCGGGGGGCCAAGAGACCCAGTACTTC,CASRPIAGGQETQYF,TRBV27,TRBJ2-5,-,TRBD2